What follows describes a single T cell receptor (beta chain). Its antigen is undetermined. The data were obtained in a study of TIL therapy for anti-PD-1-resistant metastatic lung cancer. In the study overall: Half of patients were current or former smokers.

Sequencing used immunoSEQ v3. Assay: immunoSEQ multiplex PCR; the TCRdb copy retains only in-frame clones and omits some. The sample includes about 5,200 clones, around 66% of them seen just once. The time point: pre-treatment sample, taken before nivolumab and TIL therapy. Pleural nodules or supraclavicular lymph nodes made up most of the excised metastases sampled. Adults with stage 4 NSCLC were enrolled in a phase I trial. The CDR3 spans 16 residues. Germline V gene data show CDR1 as SGHTA and CDR2 as FQGNSA. The J segment lost 9 bases and the V segment lost 5 bases, leaving 13 bases of the junction unmatched. Whole-study findings and limits: TIL cultures after expansion showed higher clonality and lower diversity than baseline tumor (median about 6% vs 30%).

The sample was tumor tissue, taken at baseline. This clonotype originated in a man in his 70s with non-small cell lung cancer. The chain carries TRBV7-2 and TRBJ2-1; 10 nucleotides align to TRBD1. This CDR3 reads CASSVTGTGARGEQFF. The CDR3 bases are TGTGCCAGCAGCGTGACCGGGACAGGGGCTCGGGGTGAGCAGTTCTTC.